This T cell receptor beta chain was profiled in a study of a mutant IDH1 vaccine in newly diagnosed glioma. Across the whole study: The first vaccination came 4-6 weeks after radiotherapy alone, or with temozolomide cycles. Treated patients showed a male proportion of around 60%, a female proportion of 37.5%, and a mean age of 40.4 years.

The protocol was immunoSEQ multiplex PCR, while the TCRdb copy is restricted to in-frame clones and leaves out a portion. The table lists 35,000 to 55,000 clones, 65% to 90% of them singletons. This CDR3 is 12 amino acids long. Germline-derived CDR1 and CDR2 are LNHDA and SQIVND (reference sequence). The V gene lost 7 bases and the J gene lost 3 bases, with 7 bases spanning the gap. As concerns this clone: The antigen is not known.

Noted time point: week 35, safety follow-up. The investigators gave 300 ug of mutant IDH1 20-mer peptide in each vaccine dose, together with topical imiquimod. The chain joins TRBV19 to TRBJ2-1, with D hard to call. The sequence derives from a woman in her thirties or forties with glioma. Some clones in this sample may be carry-over from other donors' samples. Sequenced here: PBMCs, sampled from a glioma patient whose treatment included an IDH1 peptide vaccine. The CDR3 nucleotides are TGTGCCAGTAACGACCTCTACAATGAGCAGTTCTTC. Amino acid sequence: CASNDLYNEQFF.